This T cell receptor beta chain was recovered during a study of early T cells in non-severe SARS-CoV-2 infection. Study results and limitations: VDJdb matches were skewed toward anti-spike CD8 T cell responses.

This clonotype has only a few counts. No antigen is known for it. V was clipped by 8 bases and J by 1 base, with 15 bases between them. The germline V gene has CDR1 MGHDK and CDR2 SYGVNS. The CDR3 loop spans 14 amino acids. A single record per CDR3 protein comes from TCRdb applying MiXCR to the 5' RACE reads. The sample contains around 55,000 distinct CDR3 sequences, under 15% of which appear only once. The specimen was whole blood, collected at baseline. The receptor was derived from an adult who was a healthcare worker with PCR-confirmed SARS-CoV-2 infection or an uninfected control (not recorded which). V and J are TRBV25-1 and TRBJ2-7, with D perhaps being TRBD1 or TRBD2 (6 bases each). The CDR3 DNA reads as TGTGCCAGCGGAGGGGGAATGGGGTCCTACGAGCAGTACTTC. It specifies CASGGGMGSYEQYF.